The clone carrying this T cell receptor beta chain was seen at least ten times. As yet, its antigen is unknown. This specimen comes from a study of regulatory T cells in long-lasting Graves disease. TCR beta libraries were built with iRepertoire HTBI primers and Arm-PCR of CDR3 regions. In TCRdb, the multiplex PCR reads were re-called with MiXCR into one record per CDR3 protein. The top ten hold 45% to 70% of the sample, which has under 350,000 distinct CDR3 sequences, 20% to 25% seen once. The CDR3 loop spans 16 amino acids. V was pared by 7 bases and J by 5 bases, with 15 bases of the junction left unmatched. Germline values: CDR1 ENHRY, CDR2 SYGVKD. Time point reported: persistent/refractory GD, antithyroid drugs over 5 years with positive TRAb. RNA isolated from PBMCs was used to make the TCR library. Overall study results and limits: In persistent patients, shared public clonotypes (roughly 2,800) outnumbered those in new patients (roughly 870).

This TCR was sampled from a female donor with Graves disease. The specimen was peripheral blood mononuclear cells (PBMCs), collected when the disease was refractory, from a patient treated with antithyroid drugs. V usage is TRBV10-3 and J usage is TRBJ1-1, with 8 bases identical to TRBD1. The CDR3 nucleotides are TGTGCCATCACCACCCAACCGGGACAGGCCAGGACTGAAGCTTTCTTT. The encoded protein is CAITTQPGQARTEAFF.